Only a few counts were recorded for the clone carrying this T cell receptor (beta chain). Antigen: not known. Germline CDR1 KGHSH, CDR2 LQKENI. This CDR3 has 17 residues. Trimming removed 4 bases from V and 3 bases from J; junction bases left unmatched: 5. Each CDR3 protein is one row after TCRdb ran MiXCR on the reads. This table has 700,000 to 950,000 distinct CDR3 sequences, approximately 30% appearing once. The data belong to a study of T cell repertoires in cytomegalovirus infection. Study conclusions and caveats: Pooled public TCR beta family frequency picked out CMV carriers with the relevant HLA.

The V gene is TRBV18, the J gene TRBJ2-1, with TRBD2 matching over 14 bases. This TCR came from a human donor in good health (CMV status not recorded). Some clones in this sample may be carry-over from other donors' samples. Sample: cultured CD8+ T cells from PBMCs, taken from culture after CMV antigen stimulation. DNA for the CDR3: TGTGCCAGCTCACAGGGGACTAGCGGGGGCCACTACAATGAGCAGTTCTTC. Translation: CASSQGTSGGHYNEQFF.